These T cell receptor beta chains were read from a single sample in a study of blood T cell repertoires in COVID-19. Some clones are missing from TCRdb's copy, which holds only in-frame ones; the method was immunoSEQ multiplex PCR. The top ten hold approximately 4% of the sample, which has 270,000 or so clones, 80% to 90% seen once. Sequenced: PBMCs or T cells enriched from blood (not recorded which). The receptor source for this set is a woman in her twenties or thirties with acute COVID-19. The CDR3 runs from the conserved cysteine through the conserved F or W. The D gene is left open where the match is weak. The listing skips clone size in some rows; elsewhere it reads once, few, many or a size class.

TGCAGCGTTGAACTTACAGGGGGATTGTACAATGAGCAGTTCTTC	CSVELTGGLYNEQFF	TRBV29-1	.	TRBJ2-1	TRBD1
TGCGCCAGCAGCCCTGGGGAGGGGCTCCGAGGCACTGAAGCTTTCTTT	CASSPGEGLRGTEAFF	TRBV5-1	.	TRBJ1-1	.
TGCAGCGGGAACCTGGGCAGTACCTTTCTGGATACGCAGTATTTT	CSGNLGSTFLDTQYF	TRBV29-1	.	TRBJ2-3	.
TGTGCCACCAGTGATTTTACTAGCGGGACGGGCCTTGAGCAGTTCTTC	CATSDFTSGTGLEQFF	TRBV24-1	.	TRBJ2-1	TRBD2
TGTGCCAGTAGTATCCGGGACAGGGAGGACACTGAAGCTTTCTTT	CASSIRDREDTEAFF	TRBV19	.	TRBJ1-1	TRBD1
TGTGCCAGCAGCTTAACGGGAGGATTCTACGAGCAGTACTTC	CASSLTGGFYEQYF	TRBV7-3	.	TRBJ2-7	.
TGTGCCAGTAGTATGGGTGGGCAAAATCAGCCCCAGCATTTT	CASSMGGQNQPQHF	TRBV19	.	TRBJ1-5	.
TGTGCCAGCAGTGACTCAGCGGGAGTTCACACAGATACGCAGTATTTT	CASSDSAGVHTDTQYF	TRBV6-4	.	TRBJ2-3	TRBD2
TGTGCCAGCAGACGTTATGGACAGGGGGTATCTAACTATGGCTACACCTTC	CASRRYGQGVSNYGYTF	TRBV27	.	TRBJ1-2	TRBD1
TGTGCCAGCAGTGAAGGACAGGGGGCGAGGGAGACCCAGTACTTC	CASSEGQGARETQYF	TRBV6-1	.	TRBJ2-5	TRBD1
TGTGCCAGCAGTTCCCTAGCGGGCGGGTCCTACGAGCAGTACTTC	CASSSLAGGSYEQYF	TRBV6-2/TRBV6-3	.	TRBJ2-7	TRBD2
TGTGCCAGCAGCTTGGTAGCGGGTAAGAACTCCTACAATGAGCAGTTCTTC	CASSLVAGKNSYNEQFF	TRBV7-3	.	TRBJ2-1	TRBD2
TGTGCCAGCAGTCCAACTCGGGGGCTAGCGGCATTATCGACCTACGAGCAGTACTTC	CASSPTRGLAALSTYEQYF	TRBV7-9	.	TRBJ2-7	.
TGTGCCAGCAGCCATGGGGCAGGCGGGGAGCTGTTTTTT	CASSHGAGGELFF	TRBV4-2	few	TRBJ2-2	.
TGTGCCAGCAGCTTCTCCCAGGGTGACACAGATACGCAGTATTTT	CASSFSQGDTDTQYF	TRBV13	.	TRBJ2-3	.
TGTGCCAGCAGCCTATCGGGACTAGCGGGGAGGAAGCAGTTCTTC	CASSLSGLAGRKQFF	TRBV11-2	.	TRBJ2-1	TRBD2
TGCGCCAGCAGCTTAGGCGGGAGGAGTAACACCGGGGAGCTGTTTTTT	CASSLGGRSNTGELFF	TRBV5-1	.	TRBJ2-2	TRBD2